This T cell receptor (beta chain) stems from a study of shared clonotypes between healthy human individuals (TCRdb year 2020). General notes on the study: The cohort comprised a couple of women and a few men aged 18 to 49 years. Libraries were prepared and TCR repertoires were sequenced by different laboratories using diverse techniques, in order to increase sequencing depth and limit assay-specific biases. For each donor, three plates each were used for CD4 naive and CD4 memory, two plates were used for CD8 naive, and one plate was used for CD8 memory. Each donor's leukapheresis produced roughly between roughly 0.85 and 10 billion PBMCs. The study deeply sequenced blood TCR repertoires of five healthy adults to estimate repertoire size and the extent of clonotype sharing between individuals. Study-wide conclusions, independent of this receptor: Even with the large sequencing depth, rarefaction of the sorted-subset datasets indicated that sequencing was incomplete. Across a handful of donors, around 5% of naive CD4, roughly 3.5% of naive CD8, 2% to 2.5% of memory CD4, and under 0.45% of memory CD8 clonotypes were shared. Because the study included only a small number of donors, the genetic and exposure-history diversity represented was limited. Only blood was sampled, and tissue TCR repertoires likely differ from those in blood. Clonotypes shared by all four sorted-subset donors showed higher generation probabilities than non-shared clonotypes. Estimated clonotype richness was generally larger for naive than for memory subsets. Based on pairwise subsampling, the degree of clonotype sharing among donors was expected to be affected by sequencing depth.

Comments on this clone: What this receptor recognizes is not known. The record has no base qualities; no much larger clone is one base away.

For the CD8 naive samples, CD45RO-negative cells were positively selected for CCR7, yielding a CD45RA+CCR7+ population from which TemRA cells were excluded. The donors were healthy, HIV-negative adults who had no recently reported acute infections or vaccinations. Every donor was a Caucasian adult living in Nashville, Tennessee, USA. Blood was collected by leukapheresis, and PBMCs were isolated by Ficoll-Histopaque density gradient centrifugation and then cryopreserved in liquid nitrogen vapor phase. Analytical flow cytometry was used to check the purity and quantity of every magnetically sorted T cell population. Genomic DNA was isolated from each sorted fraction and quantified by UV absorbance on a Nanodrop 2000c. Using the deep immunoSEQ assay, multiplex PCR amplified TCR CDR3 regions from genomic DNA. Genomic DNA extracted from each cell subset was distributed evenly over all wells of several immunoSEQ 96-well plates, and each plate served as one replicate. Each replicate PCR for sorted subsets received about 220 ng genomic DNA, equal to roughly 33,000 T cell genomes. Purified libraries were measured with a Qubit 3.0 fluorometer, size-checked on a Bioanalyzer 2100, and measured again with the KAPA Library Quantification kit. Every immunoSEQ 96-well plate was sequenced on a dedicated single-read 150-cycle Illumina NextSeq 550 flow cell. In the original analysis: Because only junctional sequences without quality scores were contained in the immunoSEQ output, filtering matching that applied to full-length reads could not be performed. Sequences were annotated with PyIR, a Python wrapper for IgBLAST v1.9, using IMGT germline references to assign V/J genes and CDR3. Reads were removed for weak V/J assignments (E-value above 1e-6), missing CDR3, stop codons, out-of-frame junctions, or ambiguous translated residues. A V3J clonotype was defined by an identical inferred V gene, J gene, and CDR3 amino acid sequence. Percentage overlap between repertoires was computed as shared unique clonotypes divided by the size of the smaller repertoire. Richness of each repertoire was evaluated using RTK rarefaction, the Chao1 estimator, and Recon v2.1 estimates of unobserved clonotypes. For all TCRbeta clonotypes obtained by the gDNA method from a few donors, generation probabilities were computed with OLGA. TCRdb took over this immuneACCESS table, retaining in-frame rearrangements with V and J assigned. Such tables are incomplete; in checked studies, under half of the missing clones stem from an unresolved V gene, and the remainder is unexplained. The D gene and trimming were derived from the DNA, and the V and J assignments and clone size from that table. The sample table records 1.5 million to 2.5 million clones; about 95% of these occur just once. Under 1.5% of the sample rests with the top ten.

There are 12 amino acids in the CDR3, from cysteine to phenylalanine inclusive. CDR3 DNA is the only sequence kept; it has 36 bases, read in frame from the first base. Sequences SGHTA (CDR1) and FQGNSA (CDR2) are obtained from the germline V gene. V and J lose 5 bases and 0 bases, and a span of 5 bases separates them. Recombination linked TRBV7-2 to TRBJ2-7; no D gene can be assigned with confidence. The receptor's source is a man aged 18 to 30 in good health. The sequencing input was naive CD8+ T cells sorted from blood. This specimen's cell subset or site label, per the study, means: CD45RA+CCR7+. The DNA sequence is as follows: TGTGCCAGCAGCACCAACTCCTACGAGCAGTACTTC. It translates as CASSTNSYEQYF.